These 8 T cell receptor beta chains came from one sample sequenced in a study of T cells after yellow fever vaccination. TCRdb redid the calling of the 5' RACE reads with MiXCR, one entry per CDR3 protein. The sample has approximately 140,000 distinct CDR3 sequences, 6.5% to 8.5% seen once. This specimen consisted of CD4+ T cells sorted from PBMCs, obtained 5 days after the yellow fever booster vaccination. These receptors were obtained from a man aged 30 to 45 who received the YFV17D yellow fever vaccine.

In its sample, this clonotype was seen many times. The V gene is TRBV15, the J gene TRBJ2-3, with 16 bases identical to TRBD2. Germline CDR1 LNHNV, CDR2 YYDKDF (reference sequence). V was clipped by 3 bases and J by 1 base; unmatched bases: 4. The CDR3 has 18 amino acids. CDR3 bases: TGTGCCACCAGCAGGGGACTAGCGGGAGGGGTCCGCACAGATACGCAGTATTTT. The encoded protein is CATSRGLAGGVRTDTQYF.

With respect to this clonotype: This may stem from a read error, because a much larger clone lies one nucleotide away. The chain joins TRBV6-1 to TRBJ2-7; no clear D gene. The V gene's germline CDR1 is MNHNS and CDR2 SASEGT. The CDR3 totals 13 residues. Trimming cost V 4 bases and J 3 bases, with 10 bases left between them. The CDR3 is CASSVRDNYEQYF. The CDR3 bases are TGTGCCAGCAGTGTAAGGGATAACTACGAGCAGTACTTC.

Points on this clonotype: A much larger clone lies one base from this, so it may be a read error. V gene TRBV6-5 combines with J gene TRBJ2-3, with TRBD2 matching over 7 bases. There are 16 residues in the CDR3. The J segment lost 5 bases and the V segment lost 0 bases, leaving 8 bases of the junction unmatched. Looked up from germline, CDR1 is MNHEY and CDR2 is SVGAGI. The CDR3 nucleotides read TGTGCCAGCAGTTACTCGGGGGGGGGACCTGGAGATACGCAGTATTTT. It translates to CASSYSGGGPGDTQYF.

Remarks on this clonotype: One junction end disagrees with the germline gene, perhaps due to a read error. The J gene is TRBJ2-7, the V gene TRBV20-1, with a weak D call TRBD1 (8 bases). The CDR3 has 15 amino acids. The germline V gene has CDR1 DFQATT and CDR2 SNEGSKA (reference sequence). The CDR3 DNA reads TGCTGTGCTAGAGACGGGGGGACAGGACACTACGAGCAGTACTTC. It yields the protein CCARDGGTGHYEQYF.

This clonotype was recorded many times. The chain combines TRBV6-1 with TRBJ2-1; TRBD2 agrees at 14 bases. Germline V lookup: CDR1 MNHNS, CDR2 SASEGT. V dropped 6 bases and J dropped 9; count of bases not matched to a gene: 13. The CDR3 runs to 17 residues. CDR3 coding DNA: TGTGCCAGCAGCCGCCCGGGACTAGCGGGAGTGGTGGGTGAGCAGTTCTTC. Its protein is CASSRPGLAGVVGEQFF.

A word on this clonotype: The junction does not match germline at one end; this may be a read error. This chain joins TRBV10-2 and TRBJ2-1; the match to TRBD2 covers 7 bases. CDR3 length equals 15 residues. Germline CDR1 and CDR2: WSHSY and SAAADI. This CDR3 reads CSSQGGSLGDNEQFF. As DNA, the CDR3 is TGCTCCAGCCAGGGCGGGAGCCTAGGCGACAATGAGCAGTTCTTC.

This clonotype was found many times. The genes are TRBV29-1 and TRBJ2-7; D not resolved. The ends were cut back, 4 bases at V and 2 bases at J, with 9 bases in the middle. Germline V CDR1 and CDR2: SQVTM, ANQGSEA. The CDR3 totals 12 residues. The CDR3 region has the DNA TGCAGCGTTGTGGGCAATGCCTACGAGCAGTACTTC. This gives the protein CSVVGNAYEQYF.

This clonotype was recorded at least ten times. The genes are TRBV7-9 and TRBJ2-3; D remains ambiguous. V lost 5 bases to trimming and J lost 6 bases, with 9 bases between them. Germline-derived CDR1 and CDR2 are SEHNR and FQNEAQ (reference sequence). The CDR3 covers 12 residues. CDR3 amino acids: CASSGSGDTQYF. The CDR3 nucleotides read TGTGCCAGCAGCGGGTCCGGGGATACGCAGTATTTT. The full variable domain, in which reference TRBV7-9 and TRBJ2-3 provide the parts outside the CDR3, is DTGVSQNPRHKITKRGQNVTFRCDPISEHNRLYWYRQTLGQGPEFLTYFQNEAQLEKSRLLSDRFSAERPKGSFSTLEIQRTEQGDSAMYLCASSGSGDTQYFGPGTRLTVL.